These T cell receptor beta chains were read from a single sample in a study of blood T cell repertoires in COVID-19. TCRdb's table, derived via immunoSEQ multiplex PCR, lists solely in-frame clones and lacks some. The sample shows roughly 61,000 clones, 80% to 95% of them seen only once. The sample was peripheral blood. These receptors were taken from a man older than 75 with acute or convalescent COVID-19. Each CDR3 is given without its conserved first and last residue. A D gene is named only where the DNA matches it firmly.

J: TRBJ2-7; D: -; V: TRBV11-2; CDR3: ASSLQDFSYEQY
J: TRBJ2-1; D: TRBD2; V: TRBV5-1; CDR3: ASSSASGGQHNEQF
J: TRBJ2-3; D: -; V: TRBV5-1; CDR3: ASSLEGVGTDTQY
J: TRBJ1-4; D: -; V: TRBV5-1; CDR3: ASSLSATNEKLF
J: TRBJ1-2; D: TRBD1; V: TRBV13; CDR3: ASSLESGTGKS
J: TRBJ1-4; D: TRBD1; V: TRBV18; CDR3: ASSPPQGALGNEKLF
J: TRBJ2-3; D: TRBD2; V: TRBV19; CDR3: ASTMGQGGDTQY
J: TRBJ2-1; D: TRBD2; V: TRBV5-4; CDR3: ASSSETSANEQF
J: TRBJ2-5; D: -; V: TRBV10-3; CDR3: AIRSTIGGETQY
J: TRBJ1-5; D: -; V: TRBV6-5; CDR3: ASKYSSNQPQH
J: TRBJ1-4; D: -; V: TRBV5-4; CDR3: ASSLDGPARGLNEKLF
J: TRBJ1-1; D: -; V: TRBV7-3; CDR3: ASSRWAGRTEAF
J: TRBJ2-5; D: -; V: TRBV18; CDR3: ASSPGQLDQY
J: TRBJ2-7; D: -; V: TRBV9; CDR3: ASSVGPGEQY
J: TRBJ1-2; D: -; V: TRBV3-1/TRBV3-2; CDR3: ASSQLGGRGYGYT
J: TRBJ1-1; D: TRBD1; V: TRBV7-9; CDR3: ASSLEGGTANTEAF
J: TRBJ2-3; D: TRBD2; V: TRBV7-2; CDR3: ASSLEGRGGADTQY
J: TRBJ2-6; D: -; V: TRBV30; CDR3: AWATAVGANVLT
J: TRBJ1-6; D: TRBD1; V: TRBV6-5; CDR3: ASTPGTGIAPLH
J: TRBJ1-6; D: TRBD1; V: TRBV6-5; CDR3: AIGTGGKGYSPLH
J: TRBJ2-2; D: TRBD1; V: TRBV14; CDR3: ASSPINPGQGRSGELF
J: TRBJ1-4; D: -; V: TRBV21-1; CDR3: ASTKPNGGVREKLF